Presented here are 32 T cell receptor beta chains from one specimen sequenced in a study of T cells in Graves' hyperthyroidism and ophthalmopathy. Template material for amplifying TCR beta CDR3 regions consisted of RNA transcripts. The study used the HTBI primer set for a first-round RT-PCR of the TCR CDR3. TCRdb passed the multiplex PCR reads through MiXCR, listing each CDR3 protein once. The table includes roughly 93,000 distinct CDR3 sequences, roughly 40% detected once. Material for sequencing was peripheral blood or thyroid tissue (not recorded which). The receptors stem from a woman aged 30 to 39 with Graves' hyperthyroidism.

This clonotype was seen many times. The V call is TRBV9, the J call TRBJ2-7; no clear D. CDR1 is SGDLS and CDR2 is YYNGEE in the germline V gene. The CDR3 sequence is 14 residues long. Trimming took off 2 bases at V and 4 bases at J, with 13 bases between the two ends. As DNA, the CDR3 is TGTGCCAGCAGCGTCTCTCGTTGGGGTTACGAGCAGTACTTC. Translating it yields CASSVSRWGYEQYF.

About this clonotype itself: This may come from a read error, since a much larger clone is one base off. This is likely a read error, given that the CDR3 carries no conserved phenylalanine or tryptophan at its end. The chain uses TRBV28 and TRBJ2-2, with 7 bases fitting TRBD1. This CDR3 is built from 16 residues. Germline V CDR1 and CDR2: MDHEN, SYDVKM. The V segment lost 4 bases and the J segment 3 bases; nucleotides outside the gene matches: 8. DNA for the CDR3: TGTGCCAGCAGTTCAAACAGGGGTACGGACACCGGGGAGCTGTTTTAT. It is translated as CASSSNRGTDTGELFY.

This clonotype was recorded at least ten times. The chain has TRBV5-6 and TRBJ2-7; D is possibly TRBD1 (5 bases). The CDR3 is 14 amino acids. V gave up 2 bases and J gave up 6 bases, with 15 bases separating them. Germline values: CDR1 SGHDT, CDR2 YYEEEE. The CDR3 region has the DNA TGTGCCAGCAGCTTAAAGAACAGGAATGGCGAGCAGTACTTC. It translates to CASSLKNRNGEQYF.

In this sample, this clonotype turned up many times. The rearrangement joins TRBV27 to TRBJ2-3; D unclear. CDR1 and CDR2 from the germline V gene are MNHEY and SMNVEV (reference sequence). V was pared by 2 bases and J by 2 bases, with 14 bases between. This CDR3 is built from 16 residues. The CDR3 reads CASSLGQVINTDTQYF. In DNA form, the CDR3 reads TGTGCCAGCAGTTTAGGGCAGGTGATAAACACAGATACGCAGTATTTT.

As to this clonotype: A much larger clone sits a single nucleotide away, making a read error possible. This chain joins TRBV7-9 and TRBJ2-3; 10 bases map to TRBD1. Germline CDR1 and CDR2: SEHNR and FQNEAQ (reference sequence). This CDR3 has 15 amino acids. The CDR3 spells CAGSSGTGVADTQYF. The CDR3 DNA is TGTGCCGGCAGCAGCGGGACAGGGGTGGCGGATACGCAGTATTTT.

This clonotype was found a few times. The chain carries TRBV28 and TRBJ2-1; 8 nucleotides agree with TRBD2. Trimming removed 10 bases from V and 0 bases from J; junction bases left unmatched: 5. The V gene's germline CDR1 is MDHEN and CDR2 SYDVKM. The CDR3 runs to 14 residues. This CDR3 reads CATRGGASYNEQFF. In DNA, the CDR3 is TGTGCCACCCGGGGGGGGGCCTCCTACAATGAGCAGTTCTTC.

Ten or more counts support this clonotype. CDR3 loop: CAWSARTDTEAFF. For the CDR3, the DNA is TGTGCCTGGAGTGCGCGCACTGACACTGAAGCTTTCTTT. This chain links TRBV30 with TRBJ1-1, with D hard to call. Germline V gene sequence: CDR1 GTSNPN, CDR2 SVGIG (reference sequence). The CDR3 sequence is 13 residues long. V was shortened by 1 base and J by 3 bases, with 9 bases between the two germline ends. The full variable domain, its missing parts supplied by reference TRBV30 and TRBJ1-1, is SQTIHQWPATLVQPVGSPLSLECTVEGTSNPNLYWYRQAAGRGLQLLFYSVGIGQISSEVPQNLSASRPQDRQFILSSKKLLLSDSGFYLCAWSARTDTEAFFGQGTRLTVV.

The gene calls are TRBV10-3 and TRBJ2-7; D tentatively reads TRBD1 or TRBD2 (5 bases each). Germline loops: CDR1 ENHRY, CDR2 SYGVKD. This CDR3 has 14 amino acids. V was shortened by 6 bases and J by 0 bases, with 12 bases between the two germline ends. The DNA for the CDR3 is TGTGCCATCAGGGGGACCGCGAGCTCCTACGAGCAGTACTTC. Amino acids: CAIRGTASSYEQYF.

About this clonotype: A clone one base away is much larger, so this may be a read error. This chain uses TRBV7-2 with TRBJ2-7, with 11 bases lining up with TRBD1. Unmatched junction bases numbered 16, after V lost 5 bases and J lost 4 bases. The CDR3 has 18 amino acids. The germline V gene has CDR1 SGHTA and CDR2 FQGNSA. CDR3 sequence: CASSGGDRGTTPYYEQYF. The CDR3 nucleotides read TGTGCCAGCAGCGGGGGGGACAGGGGGACGACTCCTTATTACGAGCAGTACTTC.

This clonotype has at least ten counts. The chain recombines TRBV30 with TRBJ1-2; D is ambiguous. CDR3 length: 8 residues. The V gene's germline CDR1 is GTSNPN and CDR2 SVGIG (reference sequence). Between the trimmed V and J ends, which lost 7 bases and 5 bases, there was a span of 2 bases. As DNA, the CDR3 is TGTGCCTCATATGGCTACACCTTC. Translated: CASYGYTF.

This clonotype turned up a few times. The chain has TRBV9 and TRBJ2-5, with D perhaps being TRBD1 or TRBD2 (5 bases each). The germline V gene has CDR1 SGDLS and CDR2 YYNGEE. Between the trimmed V and J ends, which lost 0 bases and 1 base, there was a span of 10 bases. CDR3 length: 15 residues. CDR3 DNA sequence: TGTGCCAGCAGCGTAGGGGGGAGCAGCCAAGAGACCCAGTACTTC. This translates into CASSVGGSSQETQYF. The full variable domain, its missing parts supplied by reference TRBV9 and TRBJ2-5, is DSGVTQTPKHLITATGQRVTLRCSPRSGDLSVYWYQQSLDQGLQFLIQYYNGEERAKGNILERFSAQQFPDLHSELNLSSLELGDSALYFCASSVGGSSQETQYFGPGTRLLVL.

Comment on this clonotype: Likely a read error: the CDR3 ends without its conserved phenylalanine or tryptophan. The rearrangement joins TRBV25-1 to TRBJ1-1; D not resolved. Germline V CDR1 and CDR2: MGHDK, SYGVNS. The CDR3 has 12 amino acids. CDR3 sequence: CTSSPGWTEAFV. The DNA of the CDR3 is TGTACCAGCAGCCCTGGGTGGACTGAAGCTTTCGTT.

J is TRBJ1-1 and V is TRBV7-9; a weak D match, TRBD1 (5 bases). This CDR3 is built from 14 residues. Trimming left V 6 bases short and J 3 bases short, with 14 bases between. Germline V gene data show CDR1 as SEHNR and CDR2 as FQNEAQ (reference sequence). CDR3 amino acids: CASSPRWGDTEAFF. The CDR3 region has the DNA TGTGCCAGCAGTCCTCGATGGGGGGACACTGAAGCTTTCTTT.

This clonotype was seen a handful of times. A single base separates this from a much larger clone, so it may be a read error. This chain joins TRBV20-1 and TRBJ2-7; 7 bases match TRBD2. CDR1 DFQATT and CDR2 SNEGSKA come from the germline V gene (reference sequence). The CDR3 runs 17 residues. With 6 bases clipped from V and 1 base from J, the junction kept 18 bases outside the gene matches. The CDR3 nucleotides are TGCAGTGCCCCGTCGGGACTAACGGGAGGCCCGTCCTACGAGCAGTACTTC. Its protein product is CSAPSGLTGGPSYEQYF.

This rearrangement joins TRBV12-3 or TRBV12-4 to TRBJ2-7; possible D gene TRBD1, 6 bases. The V end was cut by 3 bases, the J end by 1 base, with 7 bases between. The CDR3 is 13 residues long. The CDR3, as DNA: TGTGCCAGCAGTTTTGACAGGTCCTACGAGCAGTACTTC. Translating it yields CASSFDRSYEQYF.

The sample holds many counts of this clonotype. The chain links TRBV7-9 to TRBJ2-5; TRBD1 is a possible D gene (5 bases). The V gene lost 1 base and the J gene lost 7 bases, with 7 bases spanning the gap. CDR3 size: 12 residues. Germline V gene sequence: CDR1 SEHNR, CDR2 FQNEAQ (reference sequence). The CDR3 protein is CASSLVQGTQYF. CDR3 nucleotides: TGTGCCAGCAGCTTAGTCCAGGGGACCCAGTACTTC.

This clonotype was recorded many times. The chain joins TRBV5-1 to TRBJ1-1; TRBD1 matches 8 bases. The CDR3 loop spans 14 amino acids. The germline V gene has CDR1 SGHRS and CDR2 YFSETQ. Germline trimming cut 2 bases from V and 5 bases from J; bases unmatched to any gene: 5. CDR3 protein: CASSLRTGGTEAFF. The CDR3 DNA reads TGCGCCAGCAGCTTAAGAACAGGGGGAACTGAAGCTTTCTTT.

This clonotype was counted many times. The chain has TRBV27 and TRBJ1-5, with 9 bases fitting TRBD1. The germline CDR1 and CDR2 sequences are MNHEY and SMNVEV (reference sequence). The CDR3 length is 15 residues. Trimming removed 3 bases from V and 5 bases from J; junction bases left unmatched: 5. This CDR3 is CASSFGTGMDQPQHF. In nucleotides, the CDR3 is TGTGCCAGCAGTTTTGGGACAGGGATGGATCAGCCCCAGCATTTT.

This clonotype was detected once. This chain connects TRBV7-8 to TRBJ2-5; the D gene is possibly TRBD2 (6 bases). The CDR3 totals 15 residues. CDR1 is SGHVS and CDR2 is FQNEAQ in the germline V gene. Trimming removed 1 base at V and 5 bases at J, with 14 bases between. The CDR3, as DNA: TGTGCCAGCAGCTTAGGATTCGGGAGAGGTGAGACCCAGTACTTC. Amino acid sequence: CASSLGFGRGETQYF.

A few counts support this clonotype. This chain links TRBV20-1 with TRBJ2-7, with 8 bases that match TRBD1. Germline V gene data show CDR1 as DFQATT and CDR2 as SNEGSKA (reference sequence). Germline trimming cut 3 bases from V and 0 bases from J; bases unmatched to any gene: 7. CDR3 size: 15 residues. The CDR3 bases are TGCAGTGCTAGTCCCGGGACAGGCCGCTCCTACGAGCAGTACTTC. Protein sequence: CSASPGTGRSYEQYF.

This clonotype was seen a handful of times. A much bigger clone sits one base away, suggesting this may be a read error. The chain joins TRBV5-1 to TRBJ1-1; TRBD1 aligns across 8 bases. Germline CDR1 and CDR2: SGHRS and YFSETQ. This CDR3 has 14 residues. V gave up 2 bases and J gave up 5 bases; unmatched junction bases: 5. The CDR3 spells CASSLGTGGTEAFF. The CDR3 DNA reads TGCGCCAGCAGCTTAGGAACAGGGGGAACTGAAGCTTTCTTT.

V and J are TRBV20-1 and TRBJ2-1; tentatively, D is TRBD1 (6 bases). CDR3 length equals 14 residues. The germline gives CDR1 DFQATT, CDR2 SNEGSKA (reference sequence). The germline V and J ends were trimmed by 5 bases and 0 bases, with 11 bases remaining between them. The CDR3 nucleotides read TGCAGTGCTTCGGACAGATACTCCTACAATGAGCAGTTCTTC. It specifies CSASDRYSYNEQFF.

The chain couples TRBV6-5 to TRBJ2-3, with a weak D call TRBD2 (7 bases). The CDR3 length is 16 residues. Trimming pared 5 bases from V and 6 bases from J, leaving 21 bases between. Germline loops: CDR1 MNHEY, CDR2 SVGAGI. The chain's CDR3 is CASSPGGHRALDTQYF. The CDR3 DNA follows: TGTGCCAGCAGTCCCGGGGGGCACAGGGCCCTGGATACGCAGTATTTT.

Remarks on this clonotype: This clone may be a read error of a much larger clone one base away. The CDR3 does not close with the conserved phenylalanine or tryptophan, likely indicating a read error. The chain recombines TRBV10-2 with TRBJ2-3; D gene unclear. V was shortened by 8 bases and J by 1 base, with 10 bases between the two germline ends. The V gene's germline CDR1 is WSHSY and CDR2 SAAADI. The CDR3 is 13 residues long. The CDR3 DNA reads as TGCGCCAGCGCCGAAATAGGCACAGATACGCAGTATCTT. Encoded protein: CASAEIGTDTQYL.

The gene calls are TRBV9 and TRBJ2-7; 7 nucleotides align to TRBD1. The CDR3 extends over 15 amino acids. Germline V gives CDR1 SGDLS, CDR2 YYNGEE. Trimming cost V 0 bases and J 3 bases; bases outside gene matches: 6. The CDR3 DNA reads as TGTGCCAGCAGCGTAGATCCGGCAGGGGGCTACGAGCAGTACTTC. Amino acids: CASSVDPAGGYEQYF.

The table lists this clonotype with many counts. The chain couples TRBV19 to TRBJ2-5, with 7 positions matching TRBD1. The CDR3 is made up of 16 amino acids. Germline V CDR1 and CDR2: LNHDA, SQIVND (reference sequence). V lost 0 bases to trimming and J lost 0 bases; unmatched junction nucleotides: 4. CDR3 residues: CASSIDGDSNQETQYF. The DNA for the CDR3 is TGTGCCAGTAGTATAGATGGGGACAGCAACCAAGAGACCCAGTACTTC.

This clonotype was recorded many times. V usage is TRBV7-2 and J usage is TRBJ1-1; 7 bases align to TRBD1. V was pared by 4 bases and J by 2 bases, with 7 bases of the junction left unmatched. The CDR3 runs to 15 residues. The germline V gene has CDR1 SGHTA and CDR2 FQGNSA. The CDR3 region is CASSSFGTANTEAFF. The CDR3 DNA reads as TGTGCCAGCAGCTCCTTCGGGACAGCAAACACTGAAGCTTTCTTT.

This clonotype has a count of ten or more. The chain carries TRBV11-2 and TRBJ1-4; 9 nucleotides align to TRBD1. CDR1 and CDR2 from the germline V gene are SGHAT and FQNNGV. V lost 3 bases and J lost 8; bases outside the gene matches: 7. The CDR3 totals 15 residues. The CDR3 sequence is CASSFSGQGTEKLFF. The DNA of the CDR3 is TGTGCCAGCAGCTTTTCGGGACAGGGAACGGAAAAACTGTTTTTT.

This clonotype showed up many times. Germline and junction disagree at one end, which may indicate a read error. J is TRBJ2-2 and V is TRBV7-9; 9 nucleotides agree with TRBD2. This CDR3 comprises 16 residues. Germline CDR1 reads SEHNR; CDR2 reads FQNEAQ (reference sequence). The CDR3 DNA sequence: TGTGCCAGCTCACCCATGGCTAGCGGGAACGCCGGGGAGCTGTTTTTT. Translated, it gives CASSPMASGNAGELFF.

The gene calls are TRBV4-1 and TRBJ2-3, with TRBD2 matching over 10 bases. Germline CDR1 MGHRA, CDR2 YSYEKL. Germline trimming cut 2 bases from V and 5 bases from J; bases unmatched to any gene: 7. The CDR3 loop spans 16 amino acids. The CDR3 region is CASSQPGLAQGDTQYF. Here the CDR3 DNA reads TGCGCCAGCAGCCAACCGGGACTAGCGCAGGGAGATACGCAGTATTTT.

This clonotype was detected ten times or more. The rearrangement joins TRBV7-8 to TRBJ1-4, with 7 nucleotides matching TRBD1. V was pared by 1 base and J by 4 bases, with 6 bases of the junction left unmatched. This CDR3 has 16 residues. From germline, CDR1 is SGHVS and CDR2 FQNEAQ. The CDR3 DNA sequence: TGTGCCAGCAGCTTAGGAGGGGGCGCATTTAATGAAAAACTGTTTTTT. Its protein is CASSLGGGAFNEKLFF.

Comment on this clonotype: A read error may account for a junction end that differs from germline. The chain is built from TRBV7-6 and TRBJ1-1; 7 nucleotides agree with TRBD1. The CDR3 length is 17 residues. Germline-derived CDR1 and CDR2 are SGHVS and FNYEAQ. The CDR3 protein is CASSPDGIGQGGTEAFF. The CDR3 DNA sequence: TGTGCCAGCTCACCAGATGGTATAGGCCAGGGGGGTACTGAGGCTTTCTTT.